This TCR beta chain was profiled in a study of cytomegalovirus exposure and HLA in healthy donors. Findings and caveats of the study: Certain indistinguishable V segments, among them TRBV6-2 and TRBV6-3, were excluded.

A note on this clone: The antigen is not known.

Germline CDR1 reads SGHRS; CDR2 reads YFSETQ. CDR3 length: 14 residues. Trimming removed 5 bases from V and 4 bases from J, with 14 bases in between. Vbeta (60) and Jbeta (13) primers were used in the PCR. Sequencing used immunoSEQ multiplex PCR; TCRdb keeps in-frame clones, though not all of them. The sample shows about 200,000 clones, roughly 90% of them seen only once. Those who donated were healthy bone marrow donors. Source material: PBMCs. The rearrangement links TRBV5-1 to TRBJ2-3; D might be TRBD2 (5 bases). This sequence was found in a woman aged 25 to 39 in good health and CMV-seronegative. The CDR3 protein is CASRAGVSADTQYF. CDR3 bases: TGCGCCAGCAGGGCGGGTGTTTCGGCAGATACGCAGTATTTT. The full variable domain, in which reference TRBV5-1 and TRBJ2-3 provide the parts outside the CDR3, is KAGVTQTPRYLIKTRGQQVTLSCSPISGHRSVSWYQQTPGQGLQFLFEYFSETQRNKGNFPGRFSGRQFSNSRSEMNVSTLELGDSALYLCASRAGVSADTQYFGPGTRLTVL.